The 27 T cell receptor beta chains below come from one sample, sequenced in a study of T-cell reconstitution after alpha-beta-depleted transplantation in children. Unique molecular identifiers were incorporated during preparation of the TCRbeta library. One entry per CDR3 protein, called by TCRdb with MiXCR from the PCR reads. The table shows under 150,000 distinct CDR3 sequences, with around a tenth occurring only once. The input for sequencing was PBMCs, mostly from graft donor cells, taken 180 days after TCRalphabeta/CD19-depleted stem cell transplant. These receptors all come from a girl less than two years old who had a stem cell transplant for combined immunodeficiency, so the T cells may come from the graft donor.

Of note for this clonotype: This clone may be a read error of a much larger clone one base away. This chain uses TRBV10-3 with TRBJ2-3; tentative D call: TRBD1 (6 bases). CDR3 size: 17 residues. Germline loops: CDR1 ENHRY, CDR2 SYGVKD. CDR3 sequence: CGISESSRWGPADTQYF. CDR3 in DNA: TGTGGCATCAGTGAGTCAAGTCGCTGGGGGCCTGCAGATACGCAGTATTTT.

The CDR3 spells CASSQSSGGPLSYEQYF. The CDR3 DNA reads TGCGCCAGCAGCCAGTCTAGCGGGGGGCCTCTCTCCTACGAGCAGTACTTC. The V call is TRBV4-3, the J call TRBJ2-7; 11 bases are a match to TRBD2. V was clipped by 3 bases and J by 0 bases; unmatched bases: 7. CDR3 length equals 17 residues. From germline, CDR1 is LGHNA and CDR2 YSLEER.

The table lists this clonotype with many counts. The gene calls are TRBV7-2 and TRBJ2-6, with 7 positions matching TRBD1. The V gene end was trimmed by 5 bases and the J gene end by 0 bases; junction bases not matched to a gene: 4. This CDR3 comprises 16 residues. From germline, CDR1 is SGHTA and CDR2 FQGNSA. The CDR3 sequence: CASSQTGVSGANVLTF. The CDR3, as DNA: TGTGCCAGCAGCCAAACAGGGGTCTCTGGGGCCAACGTCCTGACTTTC.

This clonotype has just a few counts. This chain's CDR3 is CASSQEIAGLEQYF. In nucleotides, the CDR3 is TGTGCCAGCAGCCAAGAGATAGCCGGGCTCGAGCAGTACTTC. The V gene is TRBV4-2, the J gene TRBJ2-7; no clear D gene. The V end lost 0 bases, the J end lost 6 bases, and 12 bases lay between the germline ends. Germline lookup yields CDR1 LGHNA and CDR2 YNFKEQ. CDR3 length: 14 amino acids.

This clonotype has at least ten counts. CDR3 loop: CASSLVAGDYNEQFF. DNA for the CDR3: TGCGCCAGCAGCTTGGTGGCGGGAGACTACAATGAGCAGTTCTTC. The chain uses TRBV5-1 and TRBJ2-1; 7 bases fit TRBD2. This CDR3 region has 15 residues. V lost 0 bases, J lost 3 bases, and 3 bases stayed unmatched. Germline V lookup: CDR1 SGHRS, CDR2 YFSETQ.

This chain connects TRBV20-1 to TRBJ1-2; D is uncertain. CDR1 is DFQATT, CDR2 SNEGSKA, per germline (reference sequence). Trimming left V 0 bases short and J 8 bases short, with 13 bases between. The CDR3 runs 13 residues. The CDR3 region has the DNA TGCAGTGCTAGAGATATCCTGCTGGGAGGCTACACCTTC. It is translated as CSARDILLGGYTF.

This clonotype occurred once. The missing conserved phenylalanine or tryptophan at the end of this CDR3 makes a read error likely. The chain uses TRBV5-1 and TRBJ1-2; D not certain. Germline V gene data show CDR1 as SGHRS and CDR2 as YFSETQ. The CDR3 loop spans 14 amino acids. V lost 0 bases and J 0 bases, leaving 6 bases between the germline ends. CDR3 residues: CASSLEPANYGYTL. In DNA form, the CDR3 reads TGCGCCAGCAGCTTGGAGCCAGCTAACTATGGCTACACCTTA.

This clonotype showed up many times. V usage is TRBV29-1 and J usage is TRBJ2-7; 7 bases fit TRBD1. Trimming cost V 4 bases and J 0 bases; bases outside gene matches: 3. The CDR3 covers 13 residues. Germline V lookup: CDR1 SQVTM, CDR2 ANQGSEA. The CDR3 bases are TGCAGCGTTGTTAGGGACAGCTCCTACGAGCAGTACTTC. Its translation: CSVVRDSSYEQYF.

This clonotype has ten or more counts. The rearrangement links TRBV20-1 to TRBJ2-4; a possible D gene is TRBD1 (5 bases). Between the trimmed V and J ends, which lost 3 bases and 5 bases, there was a span of 5 bases. The CDR3 length is 11 residues. Germline V lookup: CDR1 DFQATT, CDR2 SNEGSKA (reference sequence). The CDR3 sequence is CSASRENIQYF. In DNA, the CDR3 is TGCAGTGCTAGCAGGGAAAACATTCAGTACTTC.

The V and J genes are TRBV7-9 and TRBJ2-1; D ambiguous. Trimming cost V 5 bases and J 11 bases, with 16 bases left between them. The CDR3 length is 13 residues. Looked up from germline, CDR1 is SEHNR and CDR2 is FQNEAQ (reference sequence). For the CDR3, the DNA is TGTGCCAGCAGCACACTCACTCGACTTAAGCAGTTCTTC. It translates to CASSTLTRLKQFF.

This clonotype was observed a few times. This chain connects TRBV12-3 or TRBV12-4 to TRBJ2-3; no firm D call. The V end was cut by 2 bases, the J end by 2 bases, with 5 bases between. This CDR3 contains 13 residues. CDR3 region: CASSLRHTDTQYF. CDR3 nucleotide sequence: TGTGCCAGCAGTTTACGACACACAGATACGCAGTATTTT.

The table lists this clonotype with a few counts. The rearrangement uses TRBV29-1 and TRBJ2-2, with D uncertain. Germline V lookup: CDR1 SQVTM, CDR2 ANQGSEA. The CDR3 has 12 residues. V was cut by 5 bases and J by 7 bases, with 11 bases left in between. The CDR3 DNA sequence: TGCAGCGTTAGGCTGCTACACGGGGAGCTGTTTTTT. Protein: CSVRLLHGELFF.

This clonotype was seen a few times. The chain combines TRBV4-1 with TRBJ2-1, with 8 bases matching TRBD1. The CDR3 has 21 residues. The V segment lost 1 base and the J segment 5 bases; nucleotides outside the gene matches: 22. Looked up from germline, CDR1 is MGHRA and CDR2 is YSYEKL. The CDR3 DNA sequence: TGCGCCAGCAGCCAAGTCAGGGCCCTCCGATGGCAGGGGGCAGGCCACAATGAGCAGTTCTTC. This sequence encodes CASSQVRALRWQGAGHNEQFF.

For this clonotype: Mismatch with germline at one junction end may stem from a read error. The V and J genes are TRBV12-3 or TRBV12-4 and TRBJ2-3; 9 nucleotides match TRBD1. The CDR3 has 14 residues. The CDR3 nucleotides read TGTGCCAACAGTACCCGACAGGGGGTAGATACGCAGTATTTT. The encoded protein is CANSTRQGVDTQYF.

The chain recombines TRBV3-1 with TRBJ2-5; the D call may be TRBD1 or TRBD2 (5 bases each). Trimming stripped 1 base from V and 5 bases from J, with 14 bases between. Germline V gives CDR1 LGHDT, CDR2 YNNKEL (reference sequence). CDR3 size: 15 residues. The CDR3 sequence: CASSQGLGEWETQYF. CDR3 sequence (DNA): TGTGCCAGCAGCCAAGGCCTAGGGGAGTGGGAGACCCAGTACTTC.

This clonotype was counted between two and nine times. This sequence joins TRBV6-5 and TRBJ1-4, with D maybe TRBD1 (6 bases). V was clipped by 0 bases and J by 7 bases, with 9 bases between them. This CDR3 spans 14 amino acids. Looked up from germline, CDR1 is MNHEY and CDR2 is SVGAGI. The CDR3, as DNA: TGTGCCAGCAGTTACTCGGGGACACCTGAAAAACTGTTTTTT. This codes for CASSYSGTPEKLFF.

This clonotype was counted a few times. The rearrangement uses TRBV20-1 and TRBJ1-5; no clear D gene. This CDR3 comprises 13 residues. Germline V CDR1 and CDR2: DFQATT, SNEGSKA (reference sequence). V was cut by 3 bases and J by 7 bases, with 13 bases left in between. The CDR3 bases are TGCAGTGCTAGCGTCATAGTCGGCCAGCCCCAGCATTTT. It yields the protein CSASVIVGQPQHF.

The sample holds a few counts of this clonotype. This sequence joins TRBV20-1 and TRBJ1-4; D remains unclear. Deletions cut 1 base from V and 5 bases from J, with 8 bases between. In germline, CDR1 is DFQATT, CDR2 SNEGSKA (reference sequence). This CDR3 spans 13 amino acids. The CDR3 sequence: CSARGTENEKLFF. The CDR3 DNA follows: TGCAGTGCTAGAGGTACAGAGAATGAAAAACTGTTTTTT.

V is TRBV20-1 and J is TRBJ2-1; TRBD2 matches at 10 bases. Unmatched junction bases numbered 2, after V lost 4 bases and J lost 2 bases. Germline CDR1 is DFQATT and CDR2 is SNEGSKA (reference sequence). This CDR3 is 14 amino acids long. For the CDR3, the DNA is TGCAGTGCTAACGGACTAGCGGCCTACAATGAGCAGTTCTTC. Protein: CSANGLAAYNEQFF.

CDR3 residues: CATSRVGTPSTDTQYF. CDR3 DNA sequence: TGTGCCACCAGCAGAGTTGGGACTCCCAGCACAGATACGCAGTATTTT. This rearrangement joins TRBV15 to TRBJ2-3; D may be TRBD2 (6 bases). Germline CDR1 is LNHNV and CDR2 is YYDKDF (reference sequence). Trimming removed 1 base from V and 0 bases from J, with 11 bases in between. The CDR3 has 16 residues.

The sample holds a few counts of this clonotype. The rearrangement uses TRBV5-1 and TRBJ2-7, with D perhaps TRBD2 (6 bases). This CDR3 spans 15 amino acids. Germline V gene sequence: CDR1 SGHRS, CDR2 YFSETQ. Trimming cost V 4 bases and J 2 bases, with 16 bases left between them. As DNA, the CDR3 is TGCGCCAGCAGCCGTGGTCCTAGCGAAACCTACGAGCAGTACTTC. Its translation: CASSRGPSETYEQYF.

On this clonotype itself: One base away lies a much larger clone, so this may be a sequencing read error. This chain links TRBV7-3 with TRBJ2-5; no reliable D call. The CDR3 is 13 amino acids. V lost 0 bases to trimming and J lost 6 bases, with 8 bases between them. Germline assignment: CDR1 SGHTA and CDR2 FQGTGA. The CDR3 is CASSLTWKQTQYF. CDR3 DNA sequence: TGTGCCAGCAGCTTAACGTGGAAGCAGACCCAGTACTTC. The entire variable domain, with the rest obtained from reference TRBV7-3 and TRBJ2-5, is as follows: GAGVSQTPSNKVTEKGKYVELRCDPISGHTALYWYRQSLGQGPEFLIYFQGTGAADDSGLPNDRFFAVRPEGSVSTLKIQRTERGDSAVYLCASSLTWKQTQYFGPGTRLLVL.

The gene calls are TRBV5-1 and TRBJ2-3, with 10 bases that match TRBD1. J was trimmed by 4 bases and V by 5 bases; bases with no gene match: 10. From germline, CDR1 is SGHRS and CDR2 YFSETQ. This CDR3 has 16 residues. CDR3 in amino acids: CASSQSGTGVADTQYF. Written as DNA, the CDR3 is TGCGCCAGCAGTCAATCCGGGACAGGGGTGGCAGATACGCAGTATTTT. The full variable domain, in which reference TRBV5-1 and TRBJ2-3 provide the parts outside the CDR3, is KAGVTQTPRYLIKTRGQQVTLSCSPISGHRSVSWYQQTPGQGLQFLFEYFSETQRNKGNFPGRFSGRQFSNSRSEMNVSTLELGDSALYLCASSQSGTGVADTQYFGPGTRLTVL.

This clonotype has a handful of counts. The rearrangement links TRBV7-2 to TRBJ1-2; 8 positions match TRBD1. Germline loops: CDR1 SGHTA, CDR2 FQGNSA. J was trimmed by 2 bases and V by 4 bases; bases with no gene match: 3. This CDR3 has 14 amino acids. CDR3: CASSSTGVNYGYTF. As DNA, the CDR3 is TGTGCCAGCAGCTCGACAGGGGTAAACTATGGCTACACCTTC.

The chain carries TRBV10-3 and TRBJ2-3; a possible D gene is TRBD2 (6 bases). The CDR3 spans 15 residues. Germline CDR1 reads ENHRY; CDR2 reads SYGVKD. The ends were cut back, 2 bases at V and 0 bases at J, with 9 bases in the middle. This CDR3 reads CAISEAAGSTDTQYF. The CDR3 nucleotides are TGTGCCATCAGTGAGGCGGCGGGAAGCACAGATACGCAGTATTTT.

This clonotype occurred many times. At one boundary the junction diverges from the germline segment, which might be a read error. This chain connects TRBV12-3 or TRBV12-4 to TRBJ2-1; 9 positions agree with TRBD2. The CDR3 has 13 residues. This chain's CDR3 is CASSLTSGLIAVF. The CDR3 DNA reads as TGTGCCAGCAGTTTAACTAGCGGGCTGATAGCGGTCTTC.

This clonotype was seen a single time. This may be a read error: a much more frequent sequence differs by one nucleotide. The V and J genes are TRBV5-6 and TRBJ1-1; D is perhaps TRBD1 (6 bases). This CDR3 region has 15 residues. Germline V gene lookup returns CDR1 SGHDT and CDR2 YYEEEE. V was trimmed by 2 bases and J by 2 bases, leaving 13 bases between them. The CDR3 sequence: CASSFWTDLNTEAFF. For the CDR3, the DNA is TGTGCCAGCAGCTTCTGGACAGACCTCAACACTGAAGCTTTCTTT.